Described below is a single T cell receptor (beta chain) sequence and its context. The data were obtained in a study of shared clonotypes between healthy human individuals. Germline assignment: CDR1 DFQATT and CDR2 SNEGSKA (reference sequence). The CDR3 length is 11 residues. V gave up 6 bases and J gave up 4 bases, with 10 bases separating them. It was across several immunoSEQ plates that each subset's genomic DNA was evenly split. Data came from immunoSEQ multiplex PCR; TCRdb stores just in-frame clones and leaves some out. Of hundreds of thousands of clones listed, about 74% were seen once; the top ten hold approximately 1.8%.

Sequenced input: memory CD4+ T cells sorted from blood. Documented subset: CD45RA-negative fraction. The chain uses TRBV20-1 and TRBJ2-7; D is ambiguous. This receptor was taken from a woman aged 30 to 39 in good health. The CDR3 DNA is TGCAGTGCCCCAGACGGTTACGAGCAGTACTTC. It translates to CSAPDGYEQYF.